This TCR beta chain appears in the sequencing data of a study of blood T cell repertoires in COVID-19. Profiled with immunoSEQ multiplex PCR; TCRdb holds only in-frame clones, not every one. The sample holds tens of thousands of clones; approximately 88% are singletons and the top ten take 25% to 40%. The sequencing sample was made of peripheral blood. The TCR was taken from a woman older than 75 with active or convalescent COVID-19.

CDR3: CASSPTSEWGDTQYF. For the CDR3, the DNA is TGTGCCAGCAGCCCCACTAGCGAATGGGGAGATACGCAGTATTTT. This chain joins TRBV6-2 or TRBV6-3 and TRBJ2-3, with 7 bases fitting TRBD2. Unmatched junction bases numbered 11, after V lost 6 bases and J lost 5 bases. Germline-derived CDR1 and CDR2 are MNHEY and SVGEGT. The CDR3 loop spans 15 amino acids.